These 8 T cell receptor beta chains originate from one sample sequenced in a study of T cells in Graves' hyperthyroidism and ophthalmopathy. Using RNA transcripts as the source, TCR beta CDR3 regions were amplified. The HTBI set primed first-round TCR CDR3 RT-PCR. MiXCR, applied by TCRdb to the multiplex PCR reads, yields one record per CDR3 protein. The repertoire has about 590,000 distinct CDR3 sequences, around 14% of them found once; the top ten carry around 6.6%. Sequencing input: blood. The origin of the receptors is a woman aged 25-40 years with Graves' hyperthyroidism.

There are a few counts of this clonotype. The CDR3 sequence is CATSIPSGFSSYNEQFF. Written as DNA, the CDR3 is TGTGCCACCAGCATCCCTAGCGGGTTTAGCTCCTACAATGAGCAGTTCTTC. This chain uses TRBV15 with TRBJ2-1; 8 nucleotides line up with TRBD2. Germline V gene data show CDR1 as LNHNV and CDR2 as YYDKDF (reference sequence). The CDR3 is made up of 17 amino acids. J was trimmed by 0 bases and V by 4 bases; bases with no gene match: 8.

This sequence joins TRBV9 and TRBJ2-5, with TRBD1 matching over 10 bases. V was clipped by 4 bases and J by 5 bases; unmatched bases: 8. There are 15 residues in the CDR3. Germline V gene lookup returns CDR1 SGDLS and CDR2 YYNGEE. The DNA for the CDR3 is TGTGCCAGCAGCCTCCACGGACAGGGGGAGGAGACCCAGTACTTC. The encoded protein is CASSLHGQGEETQYF.

The rearrangement joins TRBV15 to TRBJ2-1; D is uncertain. CDR3 size: 12 residues. CDR1 and CDR2 (germline): LNHNV, YYDKDF (reference sequence). The V end was cut by 4 bases, the J end by 7 bases, with 8 bases between. The CDR3: CATSIGTNEQFF. The CDR3 nucleotides are TGTGCCACCAGCATCGGTACGAATGAGCAGTTCTTC. Complete variable domain (other parts from reference TRBV15 and TRBJ2-1): DAMVIQNPRYQVTQFGKPVTLSCSQTLNHNVMYWYQQKSSQAPKLLFHYYDKDFNNEADTPDNFQSRRPNTSFCFLDIRSPGLGDTAMYLCATSIGTNEQFFGPGTRLTVL.

This clonotype occurred a few times. No conserved phenylalanine or tryptophan ends this CDR3, so it is likely a read error. V gene TRBV11-3 combines with J gene TRBJ2-2; D remains ambiguous. Germline values: CDR1 SGHNT, CDR2 YENEEA. This CDR3 has 16 amino acids. V shed 0 bases and J shed 5 bases, with 13 bases lying between them. CDR3 nucleotide sequence: TGTGCCAGCAGCTTAGACGCAGGTCAGAGGACCGGGGAGCTGTTTTCT. The encoded protein is CASSLDAGQRTGELFS.

This clonotype showed up many times. The CDR3 loop reads CASSLIQNYPENIQYF. The CDR3 nucleotides are TGTGCCAGCAGTTTGATTCAGAACTACCCTGAAAACATTCAGTACTTC. The rearrangement links TRBV28 to TRBJ2-4; D is ambiguous. There are 16 residues in the CDR3. From germline, CDR1 is MDHEN and CDR2 SYDVKM. V was pared by 3 bases and J by 5 bases, with 17 bases between.

This clonotype was counted a few times. The chain has TRBV30 and TRBJ2-2, with 8 bases fitting TRBD1. There are 15 residues in the CDR3. The trim removed 3 bases at V and 2 bases at J, leaving 5 bases unmatched. The germline V gene has CDR1 GTSNPN and CDR2 SVGIG (reference sequence). This CDR3 is CAWRLQGVNTGELFF. The CDR3 DNA follows: TGTGCCTGGAGGTTACAGGGGGTTAACACCGGGGAGCTGTTTTTT.

This clonotype was picked up a small number of times. This CDR3 is missing its conserved last phenylalanine or tryptophan, likely due to a read error. V usage is TRBV24-1 and J usage is TRBJ1-1; TRBD1 matches 7 bases. CDR1 is KGHDR, CDR2 SFDVKD, per germline. With V trimmed by 5 bases and J by 5 bases, 4 bases remained unmatched. There are 13 residues in the CDR3. CDR3 nucleotide sequence: TGTGCCACCAGTGGCCGACAGGGAACTGAAGCTTTCTCT. Translating gives CATSGRQGTEAFS.

This clonotype was picked up a small number of times. J is TRBJ2-7 and V is TRBV15, with 8 positions matching TRBD2. The CDR3 contains 14 residues. Germline assignment: CDR1 LNHNV and CDR2 YYDKDF (reference sequence). V shed 3 bases, J shed 2 bases, and the junction held 3 bases outside the gene matches. Written as DNA, the CDR3 is TGTGCCACCAGCAGCCCAGCGGGAGCCTACGAGCAGTACTTC. Translated: CATSSPAGAYEQYF. The full variable domain, with the rest looked up from reference TRBV15 and TRBJ2-7, is DAMVIQNPRYQVTQFGKPVTLSCSQTLNHNVMYWYQQKSSQAPKLLFHYYDKDFNNEADTPDNFQSRRPNTSFCFLDIRSPGLGDTAMYLCATSSPAGAYEQYFGPGTRLTVT.